The 4 T cell receptor beta chains below were found in one sample sequenced in a study of shared clonotypes between healthy human individuals. Repertoires were generated with immunoSEQ multiplex PCR, while TCRdb's copy carries only in-frame clones and drops some. This sample yields about half a million clones, of which around 73% are seen a single time; around 12% belongs to the top ten. Sequenced material: PBMCs. The receptors come from a middle-aged woman in good health. Some clones in this sample may be carry-over from other donors' samples.

The chain uses TRBV27 and TRBJ1-2; 7 bases line up with TRBD1. V was clipped by 6 bases and J by 4 bases; unmatched bases: 8. Germline V gene lookup returns CDR1 MNHEY and CDR2 SMNVEV (reference sequence). This CDR3 comprises 14 residues. CDR3 loop: CASRTDRVPYGYTF. The CDR3 coding sequence is TGTGCCAGCAGGACAGACAGGGTCCCCTATGGCTACACCTTC.

The rearrangement links TRBV13 to TRBJ2-5; TRBD2 matches 9 bases. J was trimmed by 4 bases and V by 2 bases; bases with no gene match: 5. CDR3 length: 15 amino acids. The germline gives CDR1 PRHDT, CDR2 FYEKMQ (reference sequence). The CDR3 protein is CASSLSGRRGETQYF. Written as DNA, the CDR3 is TGTGCCAGCAGCTTAAGCGGGAGGCGGGGAGAGACCCAGTACTTC.

This chain links TRBV28 with TRBJ1-6; D gene uncertain. Per germline, CDR1 MDHEN and CDR2 SYDVKM. The CDR3 is 17 residues long. V dropped 4 bases and J dropped 6 bases, with 19 bases sitting between them. CDR3 nucleotides: TGTGCCAGCAGTTCTCTCGGGGTTGGGGAAATTAATTCACCCCTCCACTTT. It translates to CASSSLGVGEINSPLHF.

This clone was recorded at least ten times. Within the sample, other DNA sequences also encode this same CDR3. Here the CDR3 reads CASSQRLRTSGRIATDTQYF. The CDR3 DNA sequence: TGTGCCAGCAGCCAAAGGCTTAGGACTAGCGGGAGGATAGCCACAGATACGCAGTATTTT. The rearrangement joins TRBV4-2 to TRBJ2-3, with TRBD2 matching over 14 bases. The CDR3 is 20 amino acids. The V segment lost 2 bases and the J segment 2 bases; nucleotides outside the gene matches: 12. Germline CDR1 reads LGHNA; CDR2 reads YNFKEQ.